This T cell receptor (beta chain) was identified in a study of T cell responses to AZD1222 COVID-19 vaccine. Points from the study as a whole: Unmutated regions of variants are reportedly targeted by nearly half of spike-specific TCRs.

Pooled in the analysis were second doses at about 4 or about 12 weeks. The CDR3 has 15 residues. V dropped 4 bases and J dropped 6 bases, with 17 bases sitting between them. Germline CDR1 reads SGDLS; CDR2 reads YYNGEE. On this clone itself: What it binds is not known.

Profiled with immunoSEQ multiplex PCR; TCRdb holds only in-frame clones, not every one. This table holds about 88,000 clones, approximately 88% found once. The clonotype originates from an adult who received the AZD1222 COVID-19 vaccine. The chain combines TRBV9 with TRBJ2-1, with a weak D call TRBD2 (5 bases). The input for sequencing was peripheral blood, taken 28 days after the second AZD1222 dose. As DNA, the CDR3 is TGTGCCAGCAGCCCGACCCATCATCGGGGCAATGAGCAGTTCTTC. Translation: CASSPTHHRGNEQFF.